This TCR beta chain was observed in a study of vaccination and CD4 T cells after COVID-19. Study at large: For post-vaccine samples, collection took place a median approximately 72 days after dose two, ranging from 14 to 241. Cellular stimulation was performed using overlapping spike peptides derived from SARS-CoV-2, HCoV-NL63, HCoV-OC43 and HCoV-229E.

Treatment noted: roughly 10-day PBMC culture with coronavirus spike peptide pools or control peptides (ViraFEST assay). In the ViraFEST assay, peptide-pool expansion preceded TCR sequencing of expanded clonotypes. Findings and limits, study-wide: Among those convalescent, a median about 90% of reactive clones emerged solely post-vaccination.

An Oncomine TCR Beta short-read assay was used to sequence the DNA from cultured CD4+ T cells. TCRdb ran MiXCR on the PCR reads and lists one entry per CDR3 protein. The sample consists of 3,500 to 4,500 distinct CDR3 sequences, roughly 20% of them appearing once. Per the germline V gene, CDR1 is SGHVS and CDR2 is FQNEAQ. The CDR3 consists of 16 residues. Trimming cost V 1 base and J 4 bases, with 14 bases left between them. This clonotype was observed a handful of times. Its specificity is not known. The chain employs TRBV7-8 and TRBJ2-1; D may be TRBD2 (6 bases). This receptor was identified in a human donor who had recovered from COVID-19. The specimen comprised CD4+ T cells from blood, cultured in vitro, sampled after SARS-CoV-2 vaccination. The CDR3 DNA reads as TGTGCCAGCAGCTTAGTAGGAGGGATTTTATACAATGAGCAGTTCTTC. It encodes CASSLVGGILYNEQFF.